The rows below give T cell receptor beta chains drawn from one sample of a study of blood T cell repertoires in COVID-19. This table comes from immunoSEQ multiplex PCR, and its TCRdb copy is limited to in-frame clones, with some not included. Of 50,000 to 55,000 clones listed, 85% to 90% were seen once; the top ten hold 4%. Sequencing was carried out using peripheral blood. The receptors originated from a man over 45 with acute or convalescent COVID-19. Each CDR3 is given with its conserved first and last residue. D genes are given only for firm matches. Rows may omit the clone size; those that give it use once, few, many or a size class.

TGTGCCAGCAGCTTAGCGCGGCGGACAGGGGTTTACCAAGAGACCCAGTACTTC,CASSLARRTGVYQETQYF,TRBD1,TRBV7-8,-,TRBJ2-5
TGTGCCAGCAGCCGCCCGGGTGAGCAGTACTTC,CASSRPGEQYF,-,TRBV7-2,-,TRBJ2-7
TGTGCCAGCAGCTCTAGCACAGATACGCAGTATTTT,CASSSSTDTQYF,-,TRBV13,few,TRBJ2-3
TGCGCCAGCAGCTTGGTTGGAGGGGCGCAGGTTAATGAGCAGTTCTTC,CASSLVGGAQVNEQFF,-,TRBV5-1,-,TRBJ2-1
TGTGCCAGCAGTTACTCCCGGACAGAACAGCCCCAGCATTTT,CASSYSRTEQPQHF,-,TRBV6-5,-,TRBJ1-5
TGTGCCGGCGGGGATACGCAGTATTTT,CAGGDTQYF,-,TRBV9,-,TRBJ2-3
TGTGCCAGTAAGAGGATAGGGGGGGCCACTGAAGCTTTCTTT,CASKRIGGATEAFF,-,TRBV19,once,TRBJ1-1
TGTGCCAGCACCTGGGGGGATGGCACTGAAGCTTTCTTT,CASTWGDGTEAFF,-,TRBV28,-,TRBJ1-1
TGTGCCAGCAGCGTAGGTGCTAGCGTTAGCACAGATACGCAGTATTTT,CASSVGASVSTDTQYF,-,TRBV9,-,TRBJ2-3
TGTGCCAGCAGCCTAAGATCTTACTCAGCGGGGGACAATGAGCAGTTCTTC,CASSLRSYSAGDNEQFF,TRBD2,TRBV3-1/TRBV3-2,-,TRBJ2-1
TGCAGCGTGAGGGCGGGACCGACTAACTCTGGAAACACCATATATTTT,CSVRAGPTNSGNTIYF,-,TRBV29-1,-,TRBJ1-3
TGCGCCAGCAGCTTGGAACAGGTTAATTCACCCCTCCACTTT,CASSLEQVNSPLHF,-,TRBV5-1,-,TRBJ1-6
TGTGCCAGTAGTTTTCTGGGGCGATCTGGGGCCAACGTCCTGACTTTC,CASSFLGRSGANVLTF,-,TRBV19,-,TRBJ2-6
TGTGCTAGTGGCCCACACTACGAGCAGTACTTC,CASGPHYEQYF,-,TRBV12-5,-,TRBJ2-7
TGCGCCAGCAGCTCCGGAGGCTTTGAAGCTTTCTTT,CASSSGGFEAFF,-,TRBV5-1,-,TRBJ1-1
TGTGCCAGCAGCCAGGGACAGGCTTACACCGGGGAGCTGTTTTTT,CASSQGQAYTGELFF,TRBD1,TRBV7-9,-,TRBJ2-2
TGCGCCAGCAGGATCGCGGGGCAAACTTCCTACGAGCAGTACTTC,CASRIAGQTSYEQYF,-,TRBV10-2,-,TRBJ2-7
TGTGCCAGCAGCTTAGATTCGGCGGGAGATGCCACAGATACGCAGTATTTT,CASSLDSAGDATDTQYF,TRBD2,TRBV11-3,-,TRBJ2-3
TGTGCCAGCAGTTCCCCAGGGGTGCGCACTGAAGCTTTCTTT,CASSSPGVRTEAFF,-,TRBV6-5,few,TRBJ1-1
TGCGCCAGCAGCCTTCCGGGAGGGACTAGCGGGAGGACCGGGGAGCTGTTTTTT,CASSLPGGTSGRTGELFF,TRBD2,TRBV4-1,-,TRBJ2-2
TGTGCCAGCCGGACAGAGATGAACACTGAAGCTTTCTTT,CASRTEMNTEAFF,-,TRBV6-5,-,TRBJ1-1
TGTGCCAGTAGTACCTTCACAGGGGGCGCAGGTCAAGCTTTCTTT,CASSTFTGGAGQAFF,TRBD1,TRBV19,-,TRBJ1-1
TGTGCCAGCAGCCTCAGGGGGCGCGAGCAGTACTTC,CASSLRGREQYF,TRBD1,TRBV6-5,-,TRBJ2-7
TGTGCCAGCAGCCAAGATACCAGCCCAGGGGGCAATCAGCCCCAGCATTTT,CASSQDTSPGGNQPQHF,-,TRBV4-2,-,TRBJ1-5
TGTGCCAGCAGCTTAGTAGGGACAGGGGCCAGCGAGCAGTACTTC,CASSLVGTGASEQYF,TRBD1,TRBV7-9,-,TRBJ2-7
TGTGCCTGGACTCTGGACAGGGACGGCGAGCAGTACTTC,CAWTLDRDGEQYF,TRBD1,TRBV30,once,TRBJ2-7
TGTGCCAGCAGCAATTCTTCCGACTCTTGGACATCGGGCAATCAGCCCCAGCATTTT,CASSNSSDSWTSGNQPQHF,-,TRBV21-1,-,TRBJ1-5
TGCGCCAGCAGCCTAGACTACCCCTACGAGCAGTACTTC,CASSLDYPYEQYF,-,TRBV4-1,-,TRBJ2-7
TGTGCCAGTAGCAACAACCCTACAGGGCCCGATTCACCCCTCCACTTT,CASSNNPTGPDSPLHF,-,TRBV19,-,TRBJ1-6